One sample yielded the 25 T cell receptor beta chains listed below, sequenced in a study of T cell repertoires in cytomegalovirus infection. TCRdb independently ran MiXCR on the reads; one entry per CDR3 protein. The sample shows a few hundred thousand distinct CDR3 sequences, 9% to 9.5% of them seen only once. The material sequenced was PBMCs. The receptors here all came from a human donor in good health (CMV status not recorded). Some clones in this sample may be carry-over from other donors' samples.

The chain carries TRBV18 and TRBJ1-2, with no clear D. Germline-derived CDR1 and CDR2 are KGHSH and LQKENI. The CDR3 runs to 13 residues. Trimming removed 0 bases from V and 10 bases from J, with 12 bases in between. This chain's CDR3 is CASSPPLRANYTF. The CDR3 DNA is TGTGCCAGCTCACCACCTTTACGAGCGAACTACACCTTC.

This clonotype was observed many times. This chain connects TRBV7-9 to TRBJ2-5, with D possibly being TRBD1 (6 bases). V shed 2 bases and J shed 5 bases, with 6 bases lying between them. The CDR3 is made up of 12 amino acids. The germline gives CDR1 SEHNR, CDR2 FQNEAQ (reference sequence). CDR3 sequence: CASSLRGETQYF. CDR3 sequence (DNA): TGTGCCAGCAGCTTAAGGGGGGAGACCCAGTACTTC. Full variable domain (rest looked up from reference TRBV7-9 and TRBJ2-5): DTGVSQNPRHKITKRGQNVTFRCDPISEHNRLYWYRQTLGQGPEFLTYFQNEAQLEKSRLLSDRFSAERPKGSFSTLEIQRTEQGDSAMYLCASSLRGETQYFGPGTRLLVL.

The CDR3 coding sequence is TGTGCCAGCAGCTTAGGGGGCGGGGGGACATACTTC. Its protein is CASSLGGGGTYF. The rearrangement uses TRBV7-2 and TRBJ2-7; 8 nucleotides line up with TRBD2. The CDR3 runs 12 residues. Losses at the gene ends were 1 base for V and 13 bases for J; bases not matched to a gene: 6. Germline CDR1 and CDR2: SGHTA and FQGNSA. Full variable domain (remainder filled in from reference TRBV7-2 and TRBJ2-7): GAGVSQSPSNKVTEKGKDVELRCDPISGHTALYWYRQSLGQGLEFLIYFQGNSAPDKSGLPSDRFSAERTGGSVSTLTIQRTQQEDSAVYLCASSLGGGGTYFGPGTRLTVT.

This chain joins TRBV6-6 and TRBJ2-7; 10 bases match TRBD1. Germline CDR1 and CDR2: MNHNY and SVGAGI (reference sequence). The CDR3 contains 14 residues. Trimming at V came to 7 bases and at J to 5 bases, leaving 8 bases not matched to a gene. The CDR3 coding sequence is TGTGCCAGCACTCCGGGACAGGGGAGGAACGAGCAGTACTTC. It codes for CASTPGQGRNEQYF.

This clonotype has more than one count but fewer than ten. DNA of the CDR3: TGTGCCAGCACCAACTTAGGACAGGTATACAATGAGCAGTTCTTC. It encodes CASTNLGQVYNEQFF. The chain couples TRBV6-1 to TRBJ2-1; 7 bases fit TRBD1. V shed 7 bases and J 4 bases; nucleotides not matched to a gene: 10. Germline V gene data show CDR1 as MNHNS and CDR2 as SASEGT. This CDR3 is built from 15 residues.

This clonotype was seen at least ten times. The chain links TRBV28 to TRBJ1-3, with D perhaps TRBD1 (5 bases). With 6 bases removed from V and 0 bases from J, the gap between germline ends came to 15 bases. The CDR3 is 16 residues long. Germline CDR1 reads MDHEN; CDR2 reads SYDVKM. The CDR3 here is CASSPGTDDSGNTIYF. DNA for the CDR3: TGTGCCAGCAGCCCCGGGACGGACGACTCTGGAAACACCATATATTTT.

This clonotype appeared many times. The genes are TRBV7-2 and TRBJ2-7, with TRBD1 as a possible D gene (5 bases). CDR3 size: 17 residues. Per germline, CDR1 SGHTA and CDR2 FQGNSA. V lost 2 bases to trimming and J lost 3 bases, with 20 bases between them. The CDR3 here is CASSLLPALRGYYEQYF. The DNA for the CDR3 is TGTGCCAGCAGCTTATTGCCCGCTTTAAGGGGTTACTACGAGCAGTACTTC.

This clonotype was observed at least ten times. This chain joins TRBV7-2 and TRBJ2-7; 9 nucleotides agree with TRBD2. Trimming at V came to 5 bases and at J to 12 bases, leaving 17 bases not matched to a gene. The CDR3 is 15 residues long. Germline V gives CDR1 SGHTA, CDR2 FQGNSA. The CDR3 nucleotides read TGTGCCAGCAGCCCTACTACTTACGTAGCGGGAGACCTGTACTTC. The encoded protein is CASSPTTYVAGDLYF.

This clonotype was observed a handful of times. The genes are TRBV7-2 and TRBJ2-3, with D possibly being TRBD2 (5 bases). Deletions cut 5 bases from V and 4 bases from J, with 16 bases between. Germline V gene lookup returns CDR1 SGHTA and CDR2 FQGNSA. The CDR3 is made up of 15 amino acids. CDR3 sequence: CASSLDYPGSDTQYF. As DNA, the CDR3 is TGTGCCAGCAGCCTAGACTATCCGGGCTCAGATACGCAGTATTTT.

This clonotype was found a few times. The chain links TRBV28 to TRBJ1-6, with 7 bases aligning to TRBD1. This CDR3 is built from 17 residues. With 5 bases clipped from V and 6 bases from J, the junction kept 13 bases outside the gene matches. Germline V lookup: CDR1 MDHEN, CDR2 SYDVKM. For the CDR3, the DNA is TGTGCCAGCAGTCCACAGGGGTTGGGGACAGCTAATTCACCCCTCCACTTT. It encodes CASSPQGLGTANSPLHF.

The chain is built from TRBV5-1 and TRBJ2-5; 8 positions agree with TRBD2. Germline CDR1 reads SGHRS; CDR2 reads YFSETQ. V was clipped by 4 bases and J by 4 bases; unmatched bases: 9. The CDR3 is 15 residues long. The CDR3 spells CASSPREGTRETQYF. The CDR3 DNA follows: TGCGCCAGCAGCCCTCGGGAGGGTACGAGAGAGACCCAGTACTTC.

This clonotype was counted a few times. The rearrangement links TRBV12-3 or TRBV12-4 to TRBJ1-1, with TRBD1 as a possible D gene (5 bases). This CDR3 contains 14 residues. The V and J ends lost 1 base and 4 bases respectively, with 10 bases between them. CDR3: CASSLVGRVTEAFF. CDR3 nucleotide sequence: TGTGCCAGCAGTTTAGTCGGCAGGGTCACTGAAGCTTTCTTT.

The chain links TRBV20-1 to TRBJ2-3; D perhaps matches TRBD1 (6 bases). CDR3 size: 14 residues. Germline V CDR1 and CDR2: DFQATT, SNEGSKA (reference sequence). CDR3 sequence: CSPLPQGDGDTQYF. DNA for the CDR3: TGCAGCCCGCTTCCACAGGGAGACGGAGATACGCAGTATTTT.

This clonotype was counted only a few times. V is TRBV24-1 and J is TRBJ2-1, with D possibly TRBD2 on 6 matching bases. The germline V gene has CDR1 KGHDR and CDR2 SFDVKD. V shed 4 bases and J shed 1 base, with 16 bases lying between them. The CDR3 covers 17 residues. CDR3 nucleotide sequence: TGTGCCACCAGTGACGGGCCGGGTAGCGGATCCTACAATGAGCAGTTCTTC. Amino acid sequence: CATSDGPGSGSYNEQFF.

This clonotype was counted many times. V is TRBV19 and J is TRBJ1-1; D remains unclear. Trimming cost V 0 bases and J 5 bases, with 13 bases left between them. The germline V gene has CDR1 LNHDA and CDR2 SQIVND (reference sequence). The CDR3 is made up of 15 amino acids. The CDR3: CASSIDSRTGTEAFF. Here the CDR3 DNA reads TGTGCCAGTAGTATAGATAGCCGGACCGGGACTGAAGCTTTCTTT.

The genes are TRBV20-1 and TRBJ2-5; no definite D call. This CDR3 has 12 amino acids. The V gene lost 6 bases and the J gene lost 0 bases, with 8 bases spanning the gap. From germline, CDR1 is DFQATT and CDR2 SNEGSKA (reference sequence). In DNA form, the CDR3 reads TGCAGTGCAAGGCGAGACCAAGAGACCCAGTACTTC. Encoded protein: CSARRDQETQYF.

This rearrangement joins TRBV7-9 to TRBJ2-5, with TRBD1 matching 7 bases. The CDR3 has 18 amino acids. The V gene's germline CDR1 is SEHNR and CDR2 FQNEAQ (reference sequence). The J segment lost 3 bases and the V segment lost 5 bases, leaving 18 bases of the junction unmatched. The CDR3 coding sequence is TGTGCCAGCAGCCGAGGGACAGCCCGTTTTCCGCCGAAAGAGACCCAGTACTTC. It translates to CASSRGTARFPPKETQYF.

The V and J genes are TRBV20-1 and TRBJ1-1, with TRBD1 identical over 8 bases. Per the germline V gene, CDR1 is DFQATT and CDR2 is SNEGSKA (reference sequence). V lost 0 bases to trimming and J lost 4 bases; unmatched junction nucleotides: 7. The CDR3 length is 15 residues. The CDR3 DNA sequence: TGCAGTGCTAGAGATGTGGCCAGGGGGCTCACTGAAGCTTTCTTT. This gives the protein CSARDVARGLTEAFF.

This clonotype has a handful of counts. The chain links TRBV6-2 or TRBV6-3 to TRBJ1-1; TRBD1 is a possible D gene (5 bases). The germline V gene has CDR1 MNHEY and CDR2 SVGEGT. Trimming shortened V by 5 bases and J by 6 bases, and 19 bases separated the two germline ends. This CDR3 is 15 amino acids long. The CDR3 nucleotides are TGTGCCAGCAGTCCCCTTGGGACCGGGACGCCTGAAGCTTTCTTT. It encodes CASSPLGTGTPEAFF.

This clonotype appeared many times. The CDR3 DNA is TGTGCCAGCAGCGGTCCGGGACAGGGCTTTAACTGGGTCTTGTGTGGGGTCACAGATACGCAGTATTTT. Translated: CASSGPGQGFNWVLCGVTDTQYF. This chain joins TRBV7-6 and TRBJ2-3; 9 bases fit TRBD1. The CDR3 contains 23 residues. V dropped 5 bases and J dropped 2; count of bases not matched to a gene: 29. The germline CDR1 and CDR2 sequences are SGHVS and FNYEAQ.

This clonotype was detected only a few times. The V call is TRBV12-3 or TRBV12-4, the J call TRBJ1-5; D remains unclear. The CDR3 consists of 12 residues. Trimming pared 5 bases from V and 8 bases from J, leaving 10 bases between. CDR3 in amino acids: CASSGEGKPQHF. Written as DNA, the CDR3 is TGTGCCAGCAGTGGTGAGGGTAAGCCCCAGCATTTT.

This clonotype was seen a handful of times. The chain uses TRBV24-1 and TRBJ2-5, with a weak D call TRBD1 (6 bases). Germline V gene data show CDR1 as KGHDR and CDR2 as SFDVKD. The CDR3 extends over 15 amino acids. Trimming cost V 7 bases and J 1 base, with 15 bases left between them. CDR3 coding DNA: TGTGCCACCAGCTCCCCTACAGGGACCCAAGAGACCCAGTACTTC. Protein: CATSSPTGTQETQYF.

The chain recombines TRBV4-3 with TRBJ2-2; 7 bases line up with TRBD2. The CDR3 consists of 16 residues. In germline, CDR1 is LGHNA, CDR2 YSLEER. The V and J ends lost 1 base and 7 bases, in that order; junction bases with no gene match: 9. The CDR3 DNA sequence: TGCGCCAGCAGCCAAGGGGACCCAGGGAGGGTCGGGGAGCTGTTTTTT. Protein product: CASSQGDPGRVGELFF.

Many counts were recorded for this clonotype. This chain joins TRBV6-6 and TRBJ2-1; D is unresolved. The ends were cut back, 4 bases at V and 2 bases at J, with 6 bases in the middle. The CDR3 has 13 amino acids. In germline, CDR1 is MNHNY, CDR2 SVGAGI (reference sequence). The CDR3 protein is CASSSGPYNEQFF. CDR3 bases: TGTGCCAGCAGTTCAGGACCCTACAATGAGCAGTTCTTC.

The CDR3 protein is CASSHPPNTEAFF. The DNA of the CDR3 is TGTGCCAGCAGCCACCCTCCGAACACTGAAGCTTTCTTT. This sequence joins TRBV6-6 and TRBJ1-1; D remains ambiguous. Germline V gene data show CDR1 as MNHNY and CDR2 as SVGAGI (reference sequence). V lost 6 bases, J lost 1 base, and 9 bases lay in between. CDR3 size: 13 residues.